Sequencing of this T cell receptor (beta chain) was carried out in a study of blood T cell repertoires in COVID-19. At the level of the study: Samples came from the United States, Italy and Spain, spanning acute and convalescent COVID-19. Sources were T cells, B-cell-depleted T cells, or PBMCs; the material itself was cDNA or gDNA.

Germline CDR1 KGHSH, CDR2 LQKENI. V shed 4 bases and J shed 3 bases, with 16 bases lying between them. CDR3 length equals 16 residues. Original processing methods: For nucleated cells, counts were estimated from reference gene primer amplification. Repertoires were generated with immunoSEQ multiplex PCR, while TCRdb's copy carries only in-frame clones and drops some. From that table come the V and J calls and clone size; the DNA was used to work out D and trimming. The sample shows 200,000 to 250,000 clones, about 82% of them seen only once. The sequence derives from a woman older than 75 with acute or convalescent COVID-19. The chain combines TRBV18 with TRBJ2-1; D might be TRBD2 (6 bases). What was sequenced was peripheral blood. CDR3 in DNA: TGTGCCAGCTCACTCCGCTCGGAGGGAGGCTACAATGAGCAGTTCTTC. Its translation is CASSLRSEGGYNEQFF.